The source of this TCR beta chain is a study of T cell changes during pregnancy in multiple sclerosis (dated by TCRdb to about 2019). The study in broad terms: The study examined how the T cell repertoire changed over the course of pregnancy in women with multiple sclerosis.

The library was generated by the immunoSEQ multiplex PCR assay. Entries here come from immuneACCESS through TCRdb and include only in-frame sequences with V and J called. Some clones fail to appear in such tables; in the studies checked, an unresolved V gene covers under half of the shortfall, and the cause of the remainder is unknown. Within this sample are about 67,000 clones, with around 90% of them counted one time only. Jointly, the top ten make up approximately 2.5% of the sample. Ten or more counts support this clone. It lacks a known antigen. No qualities accompany the bases; no much larger clone lies one base away. The germline V gene (reference sequence) gives CDR1 as LNHDA and CDR2 as SQIVND. The CDR3 covers 14 residues, taking in both the cysteine and the phenylalanine. Of the read, only the CDR3 DNA is kept; its 42 bases are in frame from base 1. V is clipped by 3 bases and J by 3 bases, and the sequence between their germline boundaries is 10 bases long.

The source of this sequence is a female donor with multiple sclerosis, enrolled in a pregnancy study. The sample consisted of peripheral blood, taken in the first trimester of pregnancy. The sequence is built from TRBV19 and TRBJ2-3; no D gene call is confident. The CDR3 loop reads CASSMSPATDTQYF. The nucleotide sequence reads TGTGCCAGTAGTATGAGCCCCGCGACAGATACGCAGTATTTT.